This TCR beta chain was profiled in a study of CD8+ T cells in alopecia areata. Treatment of the sample: oral pan-JAK inhibitor, 5-10 mg twice daily. RNA was extracted and reverse transcribed into cDNA as the sequencing template. Sequencing used immunoSEQ multiplex PCR; TCRdb keeps in-frame clones, though not all of them. The sample lists around 270,000 clones; about 62% were seen once. This CDR3 comprises 15 residues. The germline V gene has CDR1 ENHRY and CDR2 SYGVKD. The J segment lost 3 bases and the V segment lost 6 bases, leaving 7 bases of the junction unmatched. The sequencing here drew on CD4+ T cells sorted from blood, taken at week 24, from a patient treated with tofacitinib. This sequence joins TRBV10-3 and TRBJ1-5, with 8 positions matching TRBD1. The TCR was taken from a human donor with alopecia areata. CDR3 nucleotides: TGTGCCATCAGCTCCGACAGGGGTGACAATCAGCCCCAGCATTTT. It encodes CAISSDRGDNQPQHF.